This T cell receptor (beta chain) was documented in a study of T cell responses to AZD1222 COVID-19 vaccine. The V gene's germline CDR1 is MNHNY and CDR2 SVGAGI (reference sequence). V was pared by 4 bases and J by 0 bases, with 4 bases between. This CDR3 is 12 amino acids long. Findings and limits, study-wide: Donors were largely white British and mainly female; clonal diversity was possibly underestimated. Spike was spanned by vaccine-associated CD4 TCRs, which were dominant at 160-218 and 743-854. Per reports, nearly half of all spike-specific TCRs target regions that are unmutated in variants.

Only in-frame clones appear in the TCRdb table, and some are missing; sequencing was by immunoSEQ multiplex PCR. The sample contains about 120,000 clones, approximately 83% of which appear only once. With respect to this clone: Its antigen is undetermined.

The sequencing used peripheral blood, collected on day 0 of AZD1222 vaccination. This sequence joins TRBV6-6 and TRBJ2-7, with D uncertain. The clonotype originates from an adult in good health. In nucleotides, the CDR3 is TGTGCCAGCAGTTCAAGCTCCTACGAGCAGTACTTC. Translating it yields CASSSSSYEQYF.